This T cell receptor beta chain was sequenced during a study of blood T cell repertoires in COVID-19. Generated by immunoSEQ multiplex PCR, the TCRdb table keeps only in-frame clones and is missing some. The sample holds over 110,000 clones; around 86% are singletons and the top ten take around 8.5%. In germline, CDR1 is MDHEN, CDR2 SYDVKM. The CDR3 is 13 residues long. Trimming removed 1 base from V and 2 bases from J, with 6 bases in between. Sample: peripheral blood. This chain joins TRBV28 and TRBJ2-7; no firm D call. This TCR was recovered from a human donor in a cohort sampled during active COVID-19. This chain's CDR3 is CASSLSSTYEQYF. CDR3 bases: TGTGCCAGCAGTTTATCCAGTACCTACGAGCAGTACTTC.